The T cell receptor (beta chain) under discussion was sequenced for a study of yellow fever vaccine responses in identical twins. The study, taken as a whole, reports: Twins reportedly mounted vaccine T cell responses that seemed partly convergent, partly personalized.

About this clonotype: Its antigen is not identified.

TCRdb redid the calling of the RT-PCR reads with MiXCR, one entry per CDR3 protein. In the table there are approximately 11,000 distinct CDR3 sequences, around 77% of which are singletons. This sequence was found in a young woman who received the yellow fever vaccine. This material consisted of T cells from blood (PBMCs), unsorted or a sorted subset (not recorded which), taken before or after yellow fever vaccination (not recorded which).

The CDR3 nucleotides are TGTGCCAGCAGCTCGGACACTCAAGAGACCCAGTACTTC. Amino acids: CASSSDTQETQYF. This chain connects TRBV9 to TRBJ2-5, with a tentative D call TRBD1 (5 bases). Trimming took 4 bases from V and 2 from J, leaving 9 bases between them. The CDR3 has 13 residues. Germline V lookup: CDR1 SGDLS, CDR2 YYNGEE.